This T cell receptor beta chain was recovered during a study of Graves' ophthalmopathy and Graves' hyperthyroidism. RNA served as the template for amplifying TCR beta CDR3 regions. Amplification began with first-round RT-PCR using HTBI primers, then second-round multiplex PCR was performed. TCRdb processed the multiplex PCR reads anew with MiXCR; each CDR3 protein has one entry. This sample yields 650,000 to 900,000 distinct CDR3 sequences, of which 35% to 50% are seen a single time; about 40% belongs to the top ten. This clonotype was observed at least ten times. The clonotype was recovered from an adult man with Graves' ophthalmopathy. Sequencing input: peripheral blood.

The CDR3 spells CAISDHGTGFNQPQHF. In DNA form, the CDR3 reads TGTGCCATCAGTGACCACGGGACAGGATTCAATCAGCCCCAGCATTTT. This chain joins TRBV10-3 and TRBJ1-5; 8 bases agree with TRBD1. The V gene end was trimmed by 3 bases and the J gene end by 3 bases; junction bases not matched to a gene: 7. Germline CDR1 reads ENHRY; CDR2 reads SYGVKD. The CDR3 runs to 16 residues.